One and the same sample provided the 24 T cell receptor beta chains below, sequenced in a study of early T cells in non-severe SARS-CoV-2 infection. TCRdb itself ran the 5' RACE reads through MiXCR, one entry per CDR3 protein. The repertoire holds 40,000 or so distinct CDR3 sequences, with more than 9% as singletons. The sequencing input was whole blood. These receptors came from an adult who was a healthcare worker with PCR-confirmed SARS-CoV-2 infection or an uninfected control (not recorded which).

The J gene is TRBJ2-1, the V gene TRBV5-4, with D tentatively TRBD2 (5 bases). Germline V gene data show CDR1 as SGHNT and CDR2 as YYREEE (reference sequence). This CDR3 has 15 amino acids. V gave up 2 bases and J gave up 3 bases, with 12 bases separating them. The CDR3 DNA reads as TGTGCCAGCAGCTTACGGACTGGTAGCTACAATGAGCAGTTCTTC. It encodes CASSLRTGSYNEQFF.

The sample holds many counts of this clonotype. The chain is built from TRBV5-6 and TRBJ2-7, with D unresolved. The germline V gene encodes CDR1 SGHDT and CDR2 YYEEEE. The CDR3 extends over 14 amino acids. Trimming took off 2 bases at V and 2 bases at J, with 11 bases between the two ends. The CDR3 DNA reads as TGTGCCAGCAGCTTTCCCAGGAGACCCTACGAGCAGTACTTC. This encodes CASSFPRRPYEQYF. Full variable domain (missing parts from reference TRBV5-6 and TRBJ2-7): DAGVTQSPTHLIKTRGQQVTLRCSPKSGHDTVSWYQQALGQGPQFIFQYYEEEERQRGNFPDRFSGHQFPNYSSELNVNALLLGDSALYLCASSFPRRPYEQYFGPGTRLTVT.

The chain couples TRBV7-2 to TRBJ2-3; D gene unclear. Germline V lookup: CDR1 SGHTA, CDR2 FQGNSA. The CDR3 has 14 amino acids. Trimming shortened V by 4 bases and J by 15 bases, and 23 bases separated the two germline ends. This CDR3 is CASSSLGPPTSGYF. CDR3 nucleotides: TGTGCCAGCAGCTCCCTCGGTCCGCCCACCTCCGGATATTTT.

The chain couples TRBV14 to TRBJ2-3, with D maybe TRBD2 (6 bases). Trimming left V 2 bases short and J 5 bases short, with 14 bases between. The CDR3 has 15 amino acids. Germline CDR1 SGHDN, CDR2 FVKESK. The CDR3 region is CASSQSSGSVDTQYF. CDR3 DNA: TGTGCCAGCAGCCAATCCAGCGGGTCGGTAGATACGCAGTATTTT. Full variable domain (missing parts from reference TRBV14 and TRBJ2-3): EAGVTQFPSHSVIEKGQTVTLRCDPISGHDNLYWYRRVMGKEIKFLLHFVKESKQDESGMPNNRFLAERTGGTYSTLKVQPAELEDSGVYFCASSQSSGSVDTQYFGPGTRLTVL.

This clonotype was observed a few times. The chain combines TRBV7-3 with TRBJ2-3, with D hard to call. CDR3 size: 15 residues. The V end lost 5 bases, the J end lost 6 bases, and 18 bases lay between the germline ends. CDR1 is SGHTA and CDR2 is FQGTGA in the germline V gene. CDR3 protein: CASSQKGSGLDTQYF. The CDR3 DNA reads TGTGCCAGCAGCCAAAAAGGGTCTGGTTTGGATACGCAGTATTTT.

The rearrangement joins TRBV12-3 or TRBV12-4 to TRBJ2-3; no clear D. The CDR3 runs to 14 residues. V was trimmed by 6 bases and J by 4 bases, leaving 14 bases between them. The CDR3 nucleotides read TGTGCCAGCAGAACGACCCGACGGGCAGATACGCAGTATTTT. As protein: CASRTTRRADTQYF.

This clonotype was picked up a small number of times. The chain has TRBV29-1 and TRBJ2-5; D possibly corresponds to TRBD1 (5 bases). This CDR3 comprises 12 residues. The V and J ends lost 5 bases and 4 bases respectively, with 11 bases between them. From germline, CDR1 is SQVTM and CDR2 ANQGSEA. CDR3 DNA: TGCAGCGTTCAAGGGGTCGGAGAGACCCAGTACTTC. Translating it yields CSVQGVGETQYF.

This clonotype is medium-sized within its sample. This chain uses TRBV2 with TRBJ1-5; TRBD1 aligns across 7 bases. CDR3 length: 15 residues. Germline values: CDR1 SNHLY, CDR2 FYNNEI. After removal of 7 bases from V and 8 bases from J, the junction contained 14 bases not matched to a gene. The CDR3 coding sequence is TGTGCCAGCAAGGGCGGAGGGGGCGATTTCAAGCCCCAGCATTTT. Protein sequence: CASKGGGGDFKPQHF.

This sequence joins TRBV5-1 and TRBJ2-5, with D perhaps given as TRBD1 or TRBD2 (6 bases each). Trimming stripped 4 bases from V and 0 bases from J, with 13 bases between. Germline values: CDR1 SGHRS, CDR2 YFSETQ. The CDR3 has 15 amino acids. CDR3 nucleotide sequence: TGCGCCAGCAGCCCTGGGGGGCGAAACCAAGAGACCCAGTACTTC. This codes for CASSPGGRNQETQYF. Full variable domain (missing parts from reference TRBV5-1 and TRBJ2-5): KAGVTQTPRYLIKTRGQQVTLSCSPISGHRSVSWYQQTPGQGLQFLFEYFSETQRNKGNFPGRFSGRQFSNSRSEMNVSTLELGDSALYLCASSPGGRNQETQYFGPGTRLLVL.

This chain connects TRBV20-1 to TRBJ2-4, with D maybe TRBD2 (7 bases). Germline-derived CDR1 and CDR2 are DFQATT and SNEGSKA (reference sequence). Trimming left V 6 bases short and J 5 bases short, with 20 bases between. This CDR3 has 15 amino acids. The CDR3 protein is CSALRGGGPENIQYF. In DNA form, the CDR3 reads TGCAGTGCCCTAAGGGGGGGCGGACCCGAAAACATTCAGTACTTC.

This clonotype was picked up many times. V gene TRBV29-1 combines with J gene TRBJ2-1, with 8 bases that match TRBD2. The germline V gene has CDR1 SQVTM and CDR2 ANQGSEA. There are 16 residues in the CDR3. Trimming removed 7 bases from V and 5 bases from J; junction bases left unmatched: 16. Here the CDR3 reads CSARRSGDSPNNEQFF. The CDR3 nucleotides read TGCAGCGCTAGGCGTAGCGGGGACTCCCCTAACAATGAGCAGTTCTTC.

The table lists this clonotype with many counts. The V call is TRBV27, the J call TRBJ2-1; 12 nucleotides line up with TRBD1. Germline V CDR1 and CDR2: MNHEY, SMNVEV (reference sequence). J lost 10 bases, V lost 5 bases, and 6 bases had no gene match. The CDR3 sequence is 14 residues long. For the CDR3, the DNA is TGTGCCAGCAGTCTCGGGACAGGGGGCAGGGAGCAGTTCTTC. This codes for CASSLGTGGREQFF.

There are many counts of this clonotype. As DNA, the CDR3 is TGCAGCGTGGCGGACAGGGAGACTAATGAAAAACTGTTTTTT. It encodes CSVADRETNEKLFF. This chain joins TRBV29-1 and TRBJ1-4, with 8 bases aligning to TRBD1. Germline-derived CDR1 and CDR2 are SQVTM and ANQGSEA. Unmatched junction bases numbered 5, after V lost 6 bases and J lost 2 bases. The CDR3 contains 14 residues.

The chain links TRBV6-2 or TRBV6-3 to TRBJ1-1, with D uncertain. CDR1 and CDR2 from the germline V gene are MNHEY and SVGEGT. The V end was cut by 6 bases, the J end by 1 base, with 15 bases between. The CDR3 totals 15 residues. The CDR3 region has the DNA TGTGCCAGCAGAAACCCCCGGGTTAAGAACACTGAAGCTTTCTTT. Translation: CASRNPRVKNTEAFF.

The chain uses TRBV9 and TRBJ2-7; D is undetermined. The CDR3 consists of 13 residues. The germline V and J ends were trimmed by 4 bases and 4 bases, with 12 bases remaining between them. Germline V gives CDR1 SGDLS, CDR2 YYNGEE. The CDR3 DNA is TGTGCCAGCAGCCCAAACAACCGGTACGAGCAGTACTTC. Its translation is CASSPNNRYEQYF.

This chain connects TRBV7-2 to TRBJ2-3, with 13 bases lining up with TRBD2. Germline V gene lookup returns CDR1 SGHTA and CDR2 FQGNSA. The CDR3 has 15 residues. V was clipped by 3 bases and J by 6 bases; unmatched bases: 3. The CDR3 loop reads CASSLGLAGRDTQYF. Here the CDR3 DNA reads TGTGCCAGCAGCTTGGGACTAGCGGGACGGGATACGCAGTATTTT.

This clonotype was detected ten times or more. The V and J genes are TRBV4-1 and TRBJ1-2; D gene ambiguous. From germline, CDR1 is MGHRA and CDR2 YSYEKL. The CDR3 has 15 amino acids. Between the trimmed V and J ends, which lost 1 base and 8 bases, there was a span of 17 bases. The CDR3 loop reads CASSQAGRGSGGYTF. In DNA form, the CDR3 reads TGCGCCAGCAGCCAAGCCGGACGGGGATCTGGGGGCTACACCTTC.

This clonotype was observed at least ten times. The chain carries TRBV15 and TRBJ2-2, with TRBD1 as a possible D gene (5 bases). Trimming took 1 base from V and 5 from J, leaving 11 bases between them. CDR3 size: 15 residues. Germline V gene data show CDR1 as LNHNV and CDR2 as YYDKDF (reference sequence). CDR3 amino acids: CATSRGQSGTGELFF. The CDR3, as DNA: TGTGCCACCAGCAGAGGACAGAGTGGGACCGGGGAGCTGTTTTTT.

This clonotype showed up many times. J is TRBJ2-1 and V is TRBV28; 7 nucleotides match TRBD1. V gave up 6 bases and J gave up 5 bases; unmatched junction bases: 7. This CDR3 has 14 amino acids. Germline V gene lookup returns CDR1 MDHEN and CDR2 SYDVKM. CDR3 coding DNA: TGTGCCAGCAGCTCTGAACAGGGGCACAATGAGCAGTTCTTC. Amino acid sequence: CASSSEQGHNEQFF.

The gene calls are TRBV29-1 and TRBJ2-5; D is undetermined. CDR1 is SQVTM, CDR2 ANQGSEA, per germline. V was cut by 4 bases and J by 5 bases, with 5 bases left in between. This CDR3 region has 10 residues. The CDR3: CSVARETQYF. The CDR3 DNA reads TGCAGCGTTGCCCGGGAGACCCAGTACTTC.

The V call is TRBV11-3, the J call TRBJ1-1; D is uncertain. From germline, CDR1 is SGHNT and CDR2 YENEEA. The germline V and J ends were trimmed by 5 bases and 4 bases, with 11 bases remaining between them. The CDR3 is 13 amino acids. The chain's CDR3 is CASSAGIGTEAFF. The CDR3 DNA is TGTGCCAGCAGCGCCGGGATCGGCACTGAAGCTTTCTTT.

This clonotype was observed a few times. V gene TRBV28 combines with J gene TRBJ2-7, with D uncertain. Germline CDR1 reads MDHEN; CDR2 reads SYDVKM. This CDR3 is built from 13 residues. V lost 6 bases and J 3 bases, leaving 12 bases between the germline ends. The CDR3 region is CASSPTIFYEQYF. Here the CDR3 DNA reads TGTGCCAGCAGCCCCACAATTTTCTACGAGCAGTACTTC.

This clonotype was picked up many times. This chain joins TRBV27 and TRBJ2-7; D might be TRBD1 or TRBD2, each matching 6 bases. Germline V gene lookup returns CDR1 MNHEY and CDR2 SMNVEV (reference sequence). The CDR3 sequence is 16 residues long. V was shortened by 2 bases and J by 4 bases, with 18 bases between the two germline ends. The CDR3 DNA sequence: TGTGCCAGCAGTTTACTGCGGCAACAGGGAGGATACGAGCAGTACTTC. Amino acids: CASSLLRQQGGYEQYF.

This clonotype occurred many times. CDR3 in amino acids: CSARPSWGTYQETQYF. In DNA, the CDR3 is TGCAGTGCTCGACCCTCGTGGGGAACTTATCAAGAGACCCAGTACTTC. The rearrangement links TRBV20-1 to TRBJ2-5; no clear D gene. V gave up 5 bases and J gave up 2 bases, with 21 bases separating them. Looked up from germline, CDR1 is DFQATT and CDR2 is SNEGSKA (reference sequence). This CDR3 comprises 16 residues.